The 18 T cell receptor beta chains below all came from one sample that was sequenced in a study of blood T cells in healthy people across ages. A sample-barcoded 5' primer and a J-beta primer mix were used in a second PCR of roughly 6 to 11 cycles. MiXCR was run by TCRdb on the 5' RACE reads, yielding one entry per CDR3 protein. The sample comprises around 1,500,000 distinct CDR3 sequences, about 28% of which are singletons, and about 8% rests with the top ten. Specimen: blood. All receptors derive from a woman aged 25 to 45 in good health.

V and J are TRBV9 and TRBJ1-6, with D unclear. The ends were cut back, 0 bases at V and 7 bases at J, with 8 bases in the middle. There are 14 residues in the CDR3. The germline gives CDR1 SGDLS, CDR2 YYNGEE. CDR3 sequence (DNA): TGTGCCAGCAGCGTAGTCGGGAGAAATTCACCCCTCCACTTT. It codes for CASSVVGRNSPLHF.

The chain joins TRBV29-1 to TRBJ1-1; D gene unclear. This CDR3 has 15 amino acids. V was shortened by 6 bases and J by 1 base, with 18 bases between the two germline ends. Per germline, CDR1 SQVTM and CDR2 ANQGSEA. The DNA for the CDR3 is TGCAGCGTCGAGCGCCTGGGGTTAACGAACACTGAAGCTTTCTTT. Protein sequence: CSVERLGLTNTEAFF.

The rearrangement links TRBV5-1 to TRBJ2-1, with 9 bases identical to TRBD1. The CDR3 has 13 amino acids. Trimming at V came to 7 bases and at J to 8 bases, leaving 7 bases not matched to a gene. Germline V gene data show CDR1 as SGHRS and CDR2 as YFSETQ. CDR3 nucleotide sequence: TGCGCCAGCGAAGCGGGACAGGGCTATGAGCAGTTCTTC. Amino acid sequence: CASEAGQGYEQFF.

This clonotype was seen a few times. The V gene is TRBV2, the J gene TRBJ2-7; D ambiguous. Germline V CDR1 and CDR2: SNHLY, FYNNEI. V lost 3 bases and J 3 bases, leaving 6 bases between the germline ends. The CDR3 is 12 residues long. DNA of the CDR3: TGTGCCAGCAGTGATGGGTTCTACGAGCAGTACTTC. This sequence encodes CASSDGFYEQYF.

The chain carries TRBV5-1 and TRBJ1-1; weak D call: TRBD1 (5 bases). In germline, CDR1 is SGHRS, CDR2 YFSETQ. With 4 bases removed from V and 4 bases from J, the gap between germline ends came to 17 bases. The CDR3 contains 15 residues. The DNA of the CDR3 is TGCGCCAGCAGCGGCGGCAGGGTGGGAGGCACTGAAGCTTTCTTT. Protein: CASSGGRVGGTEAFF.

V is TRBV20-1 and J is TRBJ2-5; 10 bases map to TRBD2. From germline, CDR1 is DFQATT and CDR2 SNEGSKA (reference sequence). The CDR3 is made up of 15 amino acids. Trimming cost V 4 bases and J 7 bases; bases outside gene matches: 12. The CDR3 loop reads CSAIPRTSGSGTQYF. The CDR3 DNA reads TGCAGTGCTATACCCAGGACTAGCGGTTCGGGGACCCAGTACTTC.

This clonotype was recorded at least ten times. The CDR3 reads CSAGREGGYTF. The CDR3 DNA reads as TGCAGCGCCGGACGGGAGGGAGGCTACACCTTC. The V and J genes are TRBV29-1 and TRBJ1-2; D uncertain. Per the germline V gene, CDR1 is SQVTM and CDR2 is ANQGSEA. The CDR3 is 11 residues long. The V gene lost 7 bases and the J gene lost 8 bases, with 14 bases spanning the gap.

This clonotype was seen repeatedly, ten times or more. The V gene is TRBV29-1, the J gene TRBJ2-5; D is possibly TRBD1 (5 bases). CDR1 is SQVTM, CDR2 ANQGSEA, per germline. The V end lost 3 bases, the J end lost 2 bases, and 16 bases lay between the germline ends. The CDR3 totals 15 residues. The CDR3 coding sequence is TGCAGCGTTGATAGCCCAGGGCTAAATCAAGAGACCCAGTACTTC. As protein: CSVDSPGLNQETQYF.

This clonotype was observed a handful of times. The V and J genes are TRBV2 and TRBJ2-5; TRBD1 is a possible D gene (5 bases). V was clipped by 8 bases and J by 3 bases, with 25 bases between them. Germline lookup yields CDR1 SNHLY and CDR2 FYNNEI. CDR3 length: 17 amino acids. For the CDR3, the DNA is TGTGCCAGCCCCGAGACAGATATAGGGTATGGGAAAGAGACCCAGTACTTC. Residues: CASPETDIGYGKETQYF. The complete variable domain, with remaining parts taken from reference TRBV2 and TRBJ2-5, reads EPEVTQTPSHQVTQMGQEVILRCVPISNHLYFYWYRQILGQKVEFLVSFYNNEISEKSEIFDDQFSVERPDGSNFTLKIRSTKLEDSAMYFCASPETDIGYGKETQYFGPGTRLLVL.

At least ten counts were recorded for this clonotype. The V and J genes are TRBV12-3 or TRBV12-4 and TRBJ2-1; D tentatively fits TRBD1 or TRBD2 (5 bases each). V dropped 6 bases and J dropped 9 bases, with 15 bases sitting between them. The CDR3 has 13 residues. The CDR3 here is CASSPGTATEQFF. Here the CDR3 DNA reads TGTGCCAGCAGCCCCGGGACGGCAACTGAGCAGTTCTTC.

This clonotype was seen repeatedly, ten times or more. This sequence joins TRBV5-5 and TRBJ2-7; D not certain. V was cut by 1 base and J by 2 bases, with 7 bases left in between. The CDR3 is 13 amino acids. Germline CDR1 reads SGHKS; CDR2 reads YYEKEE (reference sequence). The CDR3 coding sequence is TGTGCCAGCAGCTTGAACCCAACCTACGAGCAGTACTTC. Translation: CASSLNPTYEQYF.

This clonotype was observed a handful of times. The chain is built from TRBV10-3 and TRBJ2-7, with D tentatively TRBD1 (6 bases). This CDR3 is built from 13 residues. V was pared by 11 bases and J by 6 bases, with 20 bases between. Germline-derived CDR1 and CDR2 are ENHRY and SYGVKD. The CDR3 coding sequence is TGTGCCTCCAGGGGCTCCCAGGCGCGCGAGCAGTACTTC. Protein product: CASRGSQAREQYF.

This clonotype was seen a handful of times. The rearrangement links TRBV28 to TRBJ2-5; either TRBD1 or TRBD2 may supply D (5 bases each). With 2 bases removed from V and 7 bases from J, the gap between germline ends came to 11 bases. The CDR3 has 13 residues. Looked up from germline, CDR1 is MDHEN and CDR2 is SYDVKM. CDR3 DNA: TGTGCCAGCAGTTTAGTCGGGGCCGGGACCCAGTACTTC. Protein sequence: CASSLVGAGTQYF.

This clonotype was counted many times. The V and J genes are TRBV12-5 and TRBJ2-7; 10 bases match TRBD1. The CDR3 totals 14 residues. From germline, CDR1 is LGHNT and CDR2 FRNRAP. The J segment lost 6 bases and the V segment lost 6 bases, leaving 8 bases of the junction unmatched. The CDR3, as DNA: TGTGCTAGTGGGGACCGGGACAGGGGACGCGAGCAGTACTTC. Translating it yields CASGDRDRGREQYF.

A few counts support this clonotype. The J gene is TRBJ2-4, the V gene TRBV9, with TRBD1 identical over 8 bases. The CDR3 runs 13 residues. Germline trimming cut 0 bases from V and 8 bases from J; bases unmatched to any gene: 1. Per germline, CDR1 SGDLS and CDR2 YYNGEE. CDR3 in amino acids: CASSVDRGDIQYF. CDR3 DNA sequence: TGTGCCAGCAGCGTAGACAGGGGGGACATTCAGTACTTC.

This clonotype has a handful of counts. This rearrangement joins TRBV29-1 to TRBJ1-2, with TRBD1 as a possible D gene (5 bases). V was pared by 5 bases and J by 0 bases, with 16 bases between. CDR3 length: 15 residues. Germline V gene data show CDR1 as SQVTM and CDR2 as ANQGSEA. The DNA of the CDR3 is TGCAGCGTTCTGTACCAGGGATTAGCTAACTATGGCTACACCTTC. Translation: CSVLYQGLANYGYTF.

This chain uses TRBV2 with TRBJ2-2; the D gene is possibly TRBD2 (5 bases). V gave up 8 bases and J gave up 5 bases, with 6 bases separating them. The CDR3 contains 11 residues. Germline CDR1 SNHLY, CDR2 FYNNEI. This chain's CDR3 is CASQRTGELFF. The CDR3 coding sequence is TGTGCCAGCCAGCGGACCGGGGAGCTGTTTTTT.

There are many counts of this clonotype. The gene calls are TRBV9 and TRBJ2-1; 11 nucleotides agree with TRBD2. The CDR3 contains 17 residues. Germline-derived CDR1 and CDR2 are SGDLS and YYNGEE. V was clipped by 0 bases and J by 3 bases; unmatched bases: 5. The CDR3 here is CASSVAWGTSGYNEQFF. The CDR3 DNA reads TGTGCCAGCAGCGTAGCTTGGGGGACTAGCGGCTACAATGAGCAGTTCTTC.